The TCR beta chain under discussion was sequenced for a study of beta chain features in type 1 diabetes. Study-level findings and limits: TCRB CDR3s were moderately but significantly shorter in Type 1 diabetes patients in all four CD4+ subsets.

This clone was detected a few times. What it binds is not known. The isolated RNA, all of it, was reverse transcribed, so expressed TCRB transcripts were what got sequenced. The protocol was immunoSEQ multiplex PCR, while the TCRdb copy is restricted to in-frame clones and leaves out a portion. Among 250,000 to 350,000 clones, roughly 13% were seen once, and the ten largest hold about 0.016%. CDR1 and CDR2 from the germline V gene are SNHLY and FYNNEI. The CDR3 contains 14 residues. V was clipped by 4 bases and J by 7 bases, with 14 bases between them. The receptor's source is a man aged 25-45 years with type 1 diabetes. Sequenced material: naive CD4+ T cells from blood. The gene calls are TRBV2 and TRBJ2-1; perhaps TRBD1 as D (5 bases). CDR3 nucleotide sequence: TGTGCCAGCAGTGTATACAGGATGAGGAATGAGCAGTTCTTC. This codes for CASSVYRMRNEQFF.